The 15 T cell receptor beta chains below come from one sample, sequenced in a study of T cell responses to AZD1222 COVID-19 vaccine. The assay was immunoSEQ multiplex PCR, and TCRdb's table has in-frame clones only and misses some. The sample has around 120,000 clones; over 75% are singletons. Sequenced here: peripheral blood, sampled on day 0 of AZD1222 vaccination. These receptors came from an adult in good health.

The V call is TRBV7-3, the J call TRBJ1-6, with D possibly matching TRBD1 (6 bases). Trimming took off 5 bases at V and 7 bases at J, with 15 bases between the two ends. This CDR3 has 15 residues. CDR1 and CDR2 (germline): SGHTA, FQGTGA. The CDR3 loop reads CASSLGGWNNSPLHF. CDR3 in DNA: TGTGCCAGCAGCCTCGGGGGCTGGAACAATTCACCCCTCCACTTT.

The rearrangement links TRBV6-5 to TRBJ2-1, with D possibly being TRBD2 (6 bases). This CDR3 has 13 residues. Trimming removed 5 bases at V and 10 bases at J, with 15 bases between. Germline CDR1 reads MNHEY; CDR2 reads SVGAGI. The CDR3 here is CASSPHPSGEQFF. DNA of the CDR3: TGTGCCAGCAGTCCACACCCAAGCGGGGAGCAGTTCTTC.

The V gene is TRBV6-6, the J gene TRBJ2-7; 7 bases agree with TRBD1. V lost 6 bases to trimming and J lost 2 bases; unmatched junction nucleotides: 1. CDR3 size: 12 residues. Germline values: CDR1 MNHNY, CDR2 SVGAGI (reference sequence). The CDR3 loop is CASSGTAYEQYF. The CDR3 DNA follows: TGTGCCAGCAGCGGGACAGCCTACGAGCAGTACTTC.

The gene calls are TRBV19 and TRBJ2-4; D remains unclear. V gave up 6 bases and J gave up 0 bases, with 12 bases separating them. CDR3 length: 15 amino acids. CDR1 LNHDA and CDR2 SQIVND come from the germline V gene (reference sequence). The CDR3 DNA reads TGTGCCAGTAGCACCTCTTGGAAAGCCAAAAACATTCAGTACTTC. This sequence encodes CASSTSWKAKNIQYF.

This clone was seen only once. The chain couples TRBV18 to TRBJ1-1, with 9 bases identical to TRBD1. Per the germline V gene, CDR1 is KGHSH and CDR2 is LQKENI. The CDR3 has 16 amino acids. V lost 5 bases, J lost 0 bases, and 7 bases stayed unmatched. The CDR3 DNA reads TGTGCCAGCTCAAACAGGGGGCCCCCTATGAACACTGAAGCTTTCTTT. It yields the protein CASSNRGPPMNTEAFF.

This clone has a single count. Relative to the germline gene, one junction end is altered; a read error may explain this. The chain employs TRBV11-1 and TRBJ1-2; D call uncertain. Per germline, CDR1 SGHAT and CDR2 FQDESV (reference sequence). The CDR3 length is 15 residues. As DNA, the CDR3 is TGTGCCAGCAGCCTAGCTGGGGAAGTCAGCTATGGCTACACCTTC. Translated, it gives CASSLAGEVSYGYTF. The full variable domain, with the rest looked up from reference TRBV11-1 and TRBJ1-2, is EAEVAQSPRYKITEKSQAVAFWCDPISGHATLYWYRQILGQGPELLVQFQDESVVDDSQLPKDRFSAERLKGVDSTLKIQPAELGDSAMYLCASSLAGEVSYGYTFGSGTRLTVV.

The CDR3 nucleotides are TGTGCCAGCAGTTTAGCGGGAGTAGACACCGGGGAGCTGTTTTTT. This translates into CASSLAGVDTGELFF. The rearrangement uses TRBV28 and TRBJ2-2; TRBD2 matches 7 bases. Germline CDR1 MDHEN, CDR2 SYDVKM. J lost 3 bases, V lost 2 bases, and 3 bases had no gene match. The CDR3 spans 15 residues.

The V and J genes are TRBV28 and TRBJ2-7; unclear D gene. Germline V CDR1 and CDR2: MDHEN, SYDVKM. There are 15 residues in the CDR3. V was shortened by 6 bases and J by 1 base, with 16 bases between the two germline ends. The CDR3 nucleotides read TGTGCCAGCAGCCTACCGGCGCCACCTTCCTACGAGCAGTACTTC. It yields the protein CASSLPAPPSYEQYF.

This clone has a handful of counts. V and J are TRBV20-1 and TRBJ2-7; 11 bases map to TRBD1. Unmatched junction bases numbered 7, after V lost 3 bases and J lost 3 bases. CDR3 length: 15 residues. Germline V gene sequence: CDR1 DFQATT, CDR2 SNEGSKA (reference sequence). CDR3 sequence: CSASLGTGGHYEQYF. DNA of the CDR3: TGCAGTGCTAGTCTCGGGACAGGGGGACACTACGAGCAGTACTTC.

The V call is TRBV4-2, the J call TRBJ1-5, with a possible D match to TRBD1 (5 bases). There are 15 residues in the CDR3. V lost 0 bases, J lost 3 bases, and 9 bases lay in between. Germline V gene data show CDR1 as LGHNA and CDR2 as YNFKEQ. The CDR3 bases are TGTGCCAGCAGCCAAGATATAGGGGCCAATCAGCCCCAGCATTTT. It specifies CASSQDIGANQPQHF.

The chain is built from TRBV27 and TRBJ2-7, with D tentatively TRBD1 (5 bases). V was clipped by 5 bases and J by 4 bases, with 15 bases between them. The germline gives CDR1 MNHEY, CDR2 SMNVEV (reference sequence). The CDR3 length is 14 residues. The CDR3 region is CASSQITTGYEQYF. CDR3 coding DNA: TGTGCCAGCAGTCAAATTACAACAGGATACGAGCAGTACTTC.

The V and J genes are TRBV2 and TRBJ1-6; D gene ambiguous. The ends were cut back, 2 bases at V and 0 bases at J, with 5 bases in the middle. The germline gives CDR1 SNHLY, CDR2 FYNNEI. The CDR3 loop spans 15 amino acids. The CDR3 bases are TGTGCCAGCAGTGAAAGAAGCTCCTATAATTCACCCCTCCACTTT. Its translation is CASSERSSYNSPLHF.

The rearrangement joins TRBV3-1 (or the pseudogene TRBV3-2) to TRBJ1-2; D is uncertain. CDR1 and CDR2 (germline): LGHDT, YNNKEL (reference sequence). This CDR3 region has 11 residues. Trimming removed 3 bases at V and 4 bases at J, with 3 bases between. The CDR3 loop reads CASSHGYGYTF. The CDR3 nucleotides read TGTGCCAGCAGCCACGGCTATGGCTACACCTTC.

The rearrangement links TRBV29-1 to TRBJ1-2; 10 bases are a match to TRBD1. Germline CDR1 reads SQVTM; CDR2 reads ANQGSEA. J lost 6 bases, V lost 7 bases, and 2 bases had no gene match. This CDR3 is 11 amino acids long. The CDR3 here is CSAGTGDGYTF. CDR3 DNA: TGCAGCGCCGGGACAGGGGATGGCTACACCTTC.

V is TRBV10-3 and J is TRBJ2-3; a possible D gene is TRBD2 (6 bases). In germline, CDR1 is ENHRY, CDR2 SYGVKD. This CDR3 comprises 13 residues. With 5 bases removed from V and 2 bases from J, the gap between germline ends came to 8 bases. In DNA, the CDR3 is TGTGCCATCAGTCTAGCGTCCACAGATACGCAGTATTTT. Residues: CAISLASTDTQYF.